The 13 T cell receptor beta chains presented below share a single source sample, sequenced in a study of blood T cells in healthy people across ages. Alongside a J-beta primer mix, a sample-barcoded 5' primer served in a second PCR lasting about 7 to 11 cycles. TCRdb called the 5' RACE reads again in MiXCR, with one record for every CDR3 protein. This sample yields over a million distinct CDR3 sequences, of which 40% to 45% are seen a single time; about 4% belongs to the top ten. Sequenced sample: blood. The receptor set was obtained from a woman between 18 and 29 years old in good health.

Comments on this clonotype: A read error may account for a junction end that differs from germline. V is TRBV7-9 and J is TRBJ2-7; D gene ambiguous. The CDR3 loop spans 13 amino acids. The germline V gene encodes CDR1 SEHNR and CDR2 FQNEAQ (reference sequence). The CDR3, as DNA: TGTGCCAGCAGCCCGCTGGATTCGAGACAAGGTTCCTTC. Amino acids: CASSPLDSRQGSF.

The chain carries TRBV19 and TRBJ1-2, with D perhaps TRBD1 (5 bases). The CDR3 sequence is 12 residues long. V was cut by 4 bases and J by 4 bases, with 7 bases left in between. Germline loops: CDR1 LNHDA, CDR2 SQIVND (reference sequence). The CDR3 protein is CASSKGSYGYTF. CDR3 sequence (DNA): TGTGCCAGTAGTAAGGGGAGCTATGGCTACACCTTC.

J is TRBJ2-3 and V is TRBV7-3; 12 nucleotides align to TRBD2. Germline V lookup: CDR1 SGHTA, CDR2 FQGTGA. Trimming cost V 0 bases and J 0 bases; bases outside gene matches: 7. The CDR3 loop spans 19 amino acids. CDR3 loop: CASSLTGRLAGVSTDTQYF. The CDR3 DNA is TGTGCCAGCAGCTTAACGGGTCGACTAGCGGGAGTGAGCACAGATACGCAGTATTTT.

This clonotype was seen a handful of times. V and J are TRBV7-2 and TRBJ2-3; a possible D gene is TRBD2 (6 bases). In germline, CDR1 is SGHTA, CDR2 FQGNSA. This CDR3 has 15 amino acids. Trimming cost V 2 bases and J 1 base, with 10 bases left between them. The CDR3 bases are TGTGCCAGCAGCTTAATTGCGGGACGCACAGATACGCAGTATTTT. Translating it yields CASSLIAGRTDTQYF.

This clonotype showed up just a few times. This chain uses TRBV24-1 with TRBJ2-1; 11 bases line up with TRBD2. The germline gives CDR1 KGHDR, CDR2 SFDVKD. This CDR3 has 18 amino acids. Germline trimming cut 5 bases from V and 0 bases from J; bases unmatched to any gene: 8. The CDR3 coding sequence is TGTGCCACCAGTGGACCCCGGACTAGCGGGCGCTCCTACAATGAGCAGTTCTTC. Encoded protein: CATSGPRTSGRSYNEQFF.

The J gene is TRBJ2-3, the V gene TRBV25-1, with D perhaps matching TRBD2 (6 bases). V was clipped by 2 bases and J by 2 bases, with 11 bases between them. Germline V gene sequence: CDR1 MGHDK, CDR2 SYGVNS. The CDR3 extends over 15 amino acids. The CDR3 sequence: CASSEARGLTDTQYF. The CDR3 nucleotides read TGTGCCAGCAGTGAAGCGCGGGGACTCACAGATACGCAGTATTTT.

This clonotype showed up many times. This sequence joins TRBV5-1 and TRBJ2-1; 9 bases fit TRBD1. The CDR3 has 16 residues. With V trimmed by 4 bases and J by 5 bases, 10 bases remained unmatched. Germline CDR1 and CDR2: SGHRS and YFSETQ. The CDR3 region has the DNA TGCGCCAGCAGCCTAGGGGGACAGGGTTATGACAATGAGCAGTTCTTC. Its protein product is CASSLGGQGYDNEQFF.

This chain joins TRBV4-3 and TRBJ1-3, with D perhaps matching TRBD1 (6 bases). Germline V gene sequence: CDR1 LGHNA, CDR2 YSLEER. The V end was cut by 7 bases, the J end by 8 bases, with 15 bases between. CDR3 size: 13 residues. The CDR3 nucleotides are TGCGCCAGCACTACAGGGCCCGGGGACACCATATATTTT. Protein product: CASTTGPGDTIYF.

V is TRBV7-2 and J is TRBJ2-5, with D perhaps matching TRBD1 (5 bases). V was cut by 5 bases and J by 11 bases, with 15 bases left in between. The V gene's germline CDR1 is SGHTA and CDR2 FQGNSA. This CDR3 comprises 12 residues. In DNA form, the CDR3 reads TGTGCCAGCAGCAATCAGGGTCCGCGGCAGTACTTC. Protein product: CASSNQGPRQYF.

This clonotype came up a few times. The chain carries TRBV2 and TRBJ1-2; D is possibly TRBD1 (5 bases). The CDR3 is made up of 14 amino acids. V was clipped by 1 base and J by 4 bases, with 10 bases between them. CDR1 and CDR2 from the germline V gene are SNHLY and FYNNEI. The CDR3 sequence is CASSEELGTYGYTF. CDR3 DNA sequence: TGTGCCAGCAGTGAAGAGTTAGGGACCTATGGCTACACCTTC.

This rearrangement joins TRBV20-1 to TRBJ2-6, with no clear D. CDR3 length: 13 residues. The V gene's germline CDR1 is DFQATT and CDR2 SNEGSKA (reference sequence). The ends were cut back, 8 bases at V and 2 bases at J, with 10 bases in the middle. CDR3 sequence reads: CSTQTPGANVLTF. The CDR3 DNA reads TGCAGTACTCAGACCCCTGGGGCCAACGTCCTGACTTTC.

The CDR3 DNA reads as TGTGCCAGTAGTTCAAGGGGGATAGCCAAAAACATTCAGTACTTC. It yields the protein CASSSRGIAKNIQYF. The chain is built from TRBV19 and TRBJ2-4; TRBD1 is a possible D gene (6 bases). The CDR3 totals 15 residues. V was shortened by 5 bases and J by 0 bases, with 11 bases between the two germline ends. The germline gives CDR1 LNHDA, CDR2 SQIVND (reference sequence).

The J gene is TRBJ2-3, the V gene TRBV10-3; 10 bases are shared with TRBD1. Germline trimming cut 5 bases from V and 3 bases from J; bases unmatched to any gene: 8. This CDR3 is built from 16 residues. Germline V CDR1 and CDR2: ENHRY, SYGVKD. CDR3 bases: TGTGCCATCAGTCGCGCCGGACAGGGGGAGACAGATACGCAGTATTTT. Its translation: CAISRAGQGETDTQYF.